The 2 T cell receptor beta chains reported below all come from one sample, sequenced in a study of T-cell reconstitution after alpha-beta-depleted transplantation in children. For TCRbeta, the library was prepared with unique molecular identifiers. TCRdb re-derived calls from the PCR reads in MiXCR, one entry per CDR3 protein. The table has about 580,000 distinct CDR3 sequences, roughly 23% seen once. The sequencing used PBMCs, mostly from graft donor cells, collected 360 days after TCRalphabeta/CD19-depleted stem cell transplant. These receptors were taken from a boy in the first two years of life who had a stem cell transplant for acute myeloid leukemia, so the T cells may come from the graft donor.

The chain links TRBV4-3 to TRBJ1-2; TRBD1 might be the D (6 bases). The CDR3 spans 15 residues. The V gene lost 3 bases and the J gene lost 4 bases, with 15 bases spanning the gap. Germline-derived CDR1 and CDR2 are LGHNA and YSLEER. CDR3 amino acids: CASSQGQDLIYGYTF. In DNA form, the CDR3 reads TGCGCCAGCAGCCAGGGACAAGACCTTATCTATGGCTACACCTTC.

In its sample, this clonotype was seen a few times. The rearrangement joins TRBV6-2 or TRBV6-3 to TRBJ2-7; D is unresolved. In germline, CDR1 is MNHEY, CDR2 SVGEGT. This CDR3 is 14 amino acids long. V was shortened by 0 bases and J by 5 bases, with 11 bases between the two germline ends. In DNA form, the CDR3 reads TGTGCCAGCAGTTACTCGTGGGCGGTTGACGAGCAGTACTTC. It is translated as CASSYSWAVDEQYF.